Each of the 21 T cell receptor beta chains below was sequenced from the same sample in a study of T cell responses to AZD1222 COVID-19 vaccine. Sequencing used immunoSEQ multiplex PCR; TCRdb keeps in-frame clones, though not all of them. Among some 110,000 clones listed, approximately 90% were seen once. The material sequenced was peripheral blood, taken on day 0 of AZD1222 vaccination. These receptors came from an adult in good health.

This chain joins TRBV3-1 (or the pseudogene TRBV3-2) and TRBJ2-1, with D possibly TRBD2 on 5 matching bases. The V end lost 5 bases, the J end lost 0 bases, and 11 bases lay between the germline ends. Germline assignment: CDR1 LGHDT and CDR2 YNNKEL (reference sequence). The CDR3 length is 15 residues. In nucleotides, the CDR3 is TGTGCCAGCAGCGCGCGGGCCGACTCCTACAATGAGCAGTTCTTC. Encoded protein: CASSARADSYNEQFF.

This rearrangement joins TRBV5-8 to TRBJ2-7; D remains ambiguous. This CDR3 has 16 amino acids. Trimming pared 0 bases from V and 2 bases from J, leaving 15 bases between. Germline V gene data show CDR1 as SGHTS and CDR2 as YDEGEE. The CDR3 DNA sequence: TGTGCCAGCAGCTTGGCTCCCTTCGCAGGTCCCTACGAGCAGTACTTC. This encodes CASSLAPFAGPYEQYF. Looking up the rest from reference TRBV5-8 and TRBJ2-7 gives the full variable domain: EAGVTQSPTHLIKTRGQQATLRCSPISGHTSVYWYQQALGLGLQFLLWYDEGEERNRGNFPPRFSGRQFPNYSSELNVNALELEDSALYLCASSLAPFAGPYEQYFGPGTRLTVT.

Comments on this clone: One end of the junction varies from germline; a read error may be responsible. J is TRBJ2-1 and V is TRBV7-7, with D possibly TRBD1 on 6 matching bases. This CDR3 region has 16 residues. Per germline, CDR1 SSHAT and CDR2 FNYEAQ (reference sequence). The CDR3 protein is CASSPRQATLYNEQFF. In nucleotides, the CDR3 is TGTGCTAGCAGCCCTCGACAGGCGACCCTCTACAATGAGCAGTTCTTC.

The CDR3 loop is CASSGGPGELFF. In DNA, the CDR3 is TGTGCCAGCTCAGGAGGGCCCGGGGAGCTGTTTTTT. V is TRBV18 and J is TRBJ2-2, with D possibly matching TRBD2 (6 bases). The CDR3 has 12 residues. With 5 bases removed from V and 6 bases from J, the gap between germline ends came to 7 bases. Looked up from germline, CDR1 is KGHSH and CDR2 is LQKENI.

This clone has a single count. The rearrangement links TRBV6-2 or TRBV6-3 to TRBJ2-7, with 13 bases fitting TRBD2. The V gene end was trimmed by 5 bases and the J gene end by 4 bases; junction bases not matched to a gene: 2. CDR1 MNHEY and CDR2 SVGEGT come from the germline V gene. CDR3 length: 14 residues. This CDR3 reads CASSTTSGRYEQYF. The CDR3, as DNA: TGTGCCAGCAGTACGACTAGCGGGAGGTACGAGCAGTACTTC.

The J gene is TRBJ2-7, the V gene TRBV2; D perhaps matches TRBD1 (6 bases). Trimming stripped 6 bases from V and 7 bases from J, with 22 bases between. Germline V CDR1 and CDR2: SNHLY, FYNNEI. This CDR3 has 15 amino acids. CDR3 residues: CASRLLGTMAGEQYF. The CDR3 DNA is TGTGCCAGCAGGTTATTGGGGACAATGGCTGGTGAGCAGTACTTC.

The DNA for the CDR3 is TGTGCCAGCAGCCCCGGGGAGCGGGGCCAGTACAATGAGCAGTTCTTC. This gives the protein CASSPGERGQYNEQFF. The chain joins TRBV7-3 to TRBJ2-1; 7 bases align to TRBD2. V shed 5 bases, J shed 4 bases, and the junction held 11 bases outside the gene matches. CDR3 size: 16 residues. Per germline, CDR1 SGHTA and CDR2 FQGTGA. The complete variable domain, with remaining parts taken from reference TRBV7-3 and TRBJ2-1, reads GAGVSQTPSNKVTEKGKYVELRCDPISGHTALYWYRQSLGQGPEFLIYFQGTGAADDSGLPNDRFFAVRPEGSVSTLKIQRTERGDSAVYLCASSPGERGQYNEQFFGPGTRLTVL.

The chain is built from TRBV18 and TRBJ2-5; D gene uncertain. This CDR3 has 13 residues. Trimming removed 2 bases from V and 2 bases from J, with 6 bases in between. Germline CDR1 is KGHSH and CDR2 is LQKENI. The CDR3: CASSPSIQETQYF. The CDR3 DNA follows: TGTGCCAGCTCACCATCGATTCAAGAGACCCAGTACTTC.

The rearrangement links TRBV10-1 to TRBJ1-2, with a possible D match to TRBD1 (5 bases). From germline, CDR1 is WNHNN and CDR2 SYGVQD (reference sequence). The CDR3 is made up of 15 amino acids. V lost 5 bases to trimming and J lost 2 bases, with 15 bases between them. The CDR3 sequence: CASSRDAKGNYGYTF. CDR3 coding DNA: TGCGCCAGCAGTAGGGACGCCAAAGGAAACTATGGCTACACCTTC.

The chain uses TRBV9 and TRBJ1-3; a weak D match, TRBD1 (5 bases). Germline lookup yields CDR1 SGDLS and CDR2 YYNGEE. Trimming cost V 3 bases and J 7 bases, with 17 bases left between them. CDR3 length: 15 amino acids. The CDR3 DNA sequence: TGTGCCAGCAGCGCCGACCTAGGTGGGGGTAACACCATATATTTT. This codes for CASSADLGGGNTIYF.

V usage is TRBV19 and J usage is TRBJ2-1; TRBD1 is a possible D gene (5 bases). From germline, CDR1 is LNHDA and CDR2 SQIVND (reference sequence). Between the trimmed V and J ends, which lost 10 bases and 4 bases, there was a span of 8 bases. The CDR3 has 11 residues. The CDR3 is CATDSYNEQFF. The CDR3 DNA follows: TGTGCCACTGACAGTTACAATGAGCAGTTCTTC.

The rearrangement links TRBV7-9 to TRBJ1-1; D not certain. CDR3 length: 16 amino acids. Looked up from germline, CDR1 is SEHNR and CDR2 is FQNEAQ (reference sequence). V was cut by 5 bases and J by 0 bases, with 16 bases left in between. CDR3 protein: CASSTKGISMNTEAFF. The DNA of the CDR3 is TGTGCCAGCAGCACCAAGGGAATCTCCATGAACACTGAAGCTTTCTTT. The variable domain in full, with the rest retrieved from reference TRBV7-9 and TRBJ1-1, is DTGVSQNPRHKITKRGQNVTFRCDPISEHNRLYWYRQTLGQGPEFLTYFQNEAQLEKSRLLSDRFSAERPKGSFSTLEIQRTEQGDSAMYLCASSTKGISMNTEAFFGQGTRLTVV.

The genes are TRBV12-5 and TRBJ1-4; D ambiguous. Trimming removed 2 bases from V and 8 bases from J, with 12 bases in between. The CDR3 is 14 amino acids. Germline V gene lookup returns CDR1 LGHNT and CDR2 FRNRAP. The CDR3 here is CASGLYGRSEKLFF. CDR3 DNA sequence: TGTGCTAGTGGTTTGTATGGAAGAAGCGAAAAACTGTTTTTT.

This chain joins TRBV19 and TRBJ2-4, with D tentatively TRBD2 (7 bases). Germline V gene data show CDR1 as LNHDA and CDR2 as SQIVND (reference sequence). The length of the CDR3 is 15 residues. Trimming cost V 2 bases and J 4 bases, with 12 bases left between them. The CDR3 here is CASSISGGAKNIQYF. CDR3 DNA sequence: TGTGCCAGTAGTATAAGTGGGGGGGCTAAAAACATTCAGTACTTC.

The chain combines TRBV19 with TRBJ2-5, with D hard to call. The CDR3 has 14 residues. CDR1 is LNHDA and CDR2 is SQIVND in the germline V gene (reference sequence). Trimming left V 8 bases short and J 4 bases short, with 17 bases between. The CDR3 region is CASGPTSSLETQYF. DNA for the CDR3: TGTGCCAGTGGCCCCACGTCCTCCCTAGAGACCCAGTACTTC.

V gene TRBV13 combines with J gene TRBJ2-7; tentatively, D is TRBD2 (5 bases). This CDR3 comprises 16 residues. Germline CDR1 reads PRHDT; CDR2 reads FYEKMQ (reference sequence). V was clipped by 5 bases and J by 0 bases, with 17 bases between them. The CDR3 nucleotides read TGTGCCAGCAGCACTAGGAGAGACCCCGGCTCCTACGAGCAGTACTTC. Protein: CASSTRRDPGSYEQYF.

This clone has only one observation. This chain links TRBV23-1 with TRBJ1-1; tentatively, D is TRBD1 (5 bases). TRBV23-1 counts as an open reading frame of uncertain function. The CDR3 covers 15 residues. The V end was cut by 3 bases, the J end by 0 bases, with 11 bases between. The CDR3 nucleotides are TGCGCCAGCAGTCAGCAGGGAAGAATGAACACTGAAGCTTTCTTT. Translating gives CASSQQGRMNTEAFF.

This clone has just a few counts. Germline and junction disagree at one end, which may indicate a read error. The V call is TRBV6-2 or TRBV6-3, the J call TRBJ2-1; a weak D match, TRBD1 (6 bases). The germline CDR1 and CDR2 sequences are MNHEY and SVGEGT. The CDR3 length is 11 residues. The CDR3 coding sequence is TGTGCCAGCAGTGGGGGCCAGGTTGTACTCTTC. Its protein product is CASSGGQVVLF.

The V and J genes are TRBV2 and TRBJ1-5, with TRBD1 as a possible D gene (5 bases). CDR1 is SNHLY and CDR2 is FYNNEI in the germline V gene. The ends were cut back, 8 bases at V and 5 bases at J, with 13 bases in the middle. The CDR3 covers 13 residues. The CDR3 is CASGGEVDQPQHF. The CDR3 bases are TGTGCCAGCGGGGGGGAGGTCGATCAGCCCCAGCATTTT. Looking up the rest from reference TRBV2 and TRBJ1-5 gives the full variable domain: EPEVTQTPSHQVTQMGQEVILRCVPISNHLYFYWYRQILGQKVEFLVSFYNNEISEKSEIFDDQFSVERPDGSNFTLKIRSTKLEDSAMYFCASGGEVDQPQHFGDGTRLSIL.

A single count supports this clone. This chain connects TRBV18 to TRBJ1-5; 8 bases align to TRBD1. The germline gives CDR1 KGHSH, CDR2 LQKENI. This CDR3 spans 15 amino acids. The V gene end was trimmed by 6 bases and the J gene end by 10 bases; junction bases not matched to a gene: 14. For the CDR3, the DNA is TGTGCCAGCTCTCCCTCGGGACAGGTCATCTTACCCCAGCATTTT. It codes for CASSPSGQVILPQHF.

Comments on this clone: The sample carries other DNA sequences with the same CDR3. This rearrangement joins TRBV5-6 to TRBJ2-1, with TRBD2 matching over 7 bases. The CDR3 length is 12 residues. With 0 bases clipped from V and 10 bases from J, the junction kept 1 base outside the gene matches. Germline loops: CDR1 SGHDT, CDR2 YYEEEE. The DNA of the CDR3 is TGTGCCAGCAGCTTGGCAGCGGGAGAGCAGTTCTTC. This translates into CASSLAAGEQFF.